This T cell receptor (beta chain) was captured by sequencing in a study of blood T cell repertoires in COVID-19. Background on the study: Material from acute and convalescent COVID-19 was sourced from the United States, Italy and Spain. T cells, B-cell-depleted T cells, or PBMCs supplied cDNA or gDNA.

Germline V gene sequence: CDR1 SNHLY, CDR2 FYNNEI. V shed 5 bases and J shed 10 bases, with 12 bases lying between them. This CDR3 contains 12 residues. As originally analysed: By means of reference gene primer amplification, nucleated cell counts were estimated. Assay: immunoSEQ multiplex PCR; the TCRdb copy retains only in-frame clones and omits some. V, J and clone size reflect that table, while D and trimming were determined from the DNA. The sample includes over 200,000 clones, approximately 88% seen only once; the top ten take about 4%. Everyone who took part was roughly 18 to 89 years old, and they came from 24 US areas.

The TCR was taken from a woman aged 25-40 years who had been exposed to COVID-19. This rearrangement joins TRBV2 to TRBJ2-1; possible D gene TRBD1, 5 bases. The sample consisted of PBMCs or T cells enriched from blood (not recorded which). DNA for the CDR3: TGTGCCAGCAGTCCTCAGGGTAACGAGCAGTTCTTC. Encoded protein: CASSPQGNEQFF.